Listed below are T cell receptor beta chains from one sample, sequenced in a study of Ad26.COV2.S vaccination and SARS-CoV-2 variants. Assay: immunoSEQ multiplex PCR; the TCRdb copy retains only in-frame clones and omits some. The table lists a few hundred thousand clones, about nine tenths of them singletons. Sequenced here: peripheral blood, sampled in a trial of Ad26.COV2.S vaccine versus placebo. All receptors come from a person aged 18 to 59 who received the Ad26.COV2.S COVID-19 vaccine or a placebo. The CDR3 runs from the conserved cysteine through the conserved F or W. Each record gives: V gene, clone size, J gene, D gene, CDR3 DNA, CDR3 protein. The D gene is left open where the match is weak. Rows may omit the clone size; those that give it use once, few, many or a size class.

TRBV11-3	NA	TRBJ2-1	NA	TGTGCCAGCAGCTTAGGTGACGCTTACAATGAGCAGTTCTTC	CASSLGDAYNEQFF
TRBV21-1	NA	TRBJ2-5	NA	TGTGCCAGCAGCAGGGTGTTAGGGGAGACCCAGTACTTC	CASSRVLGETQYF
TRBV5-1	NA	TRBJ1-5	NA	TGCGCCAGCAGCTTGGACGGGGGTCAGGCTCAGCCCCAGCATTTT	CASSLDGGQAQPQHF
TRBV7-2	NA	TRBJ2-7	TRBD2	TGTGCCAGCGGCCGCGGGGGGTCCCCCTACGAGCAGTACTTC	CASGRGGSPYEQYF
TRBV29-1	NA	TRBJ2-1	TRBD1	TGCAGCGTAGGATACAGGGGTAATGAGCAGTTCTTC	CSVGYRGNEQFF
TRBV5-4	NA	TRBJ2-1	NA	TGTGCCAGCAGCTTGCCGGGGGCTTTGGATGAGCAGTTCTTC	CASSLPGALDEQFF
TRBV7-9	few	TRBJ1-2	NA	TGTGCCAGCAGCTCGGGGCTGAGCTATGGCTACACCTTC	CASSSGLSYGYTF
TRBV7-9	NA	TRBJ1-2	NA	TGTGCCAGCAGCAACGAAGGCTACACCTTC	CASSNEGYTF
TRBV19	NA	TRBJ1-6	NA	TGTGCCAGTAGAACGGGGCGCCTAGTGGATTCACCCCTCCACTTT	CASRTGRLVDSPLHF
TRBV3-1/TRBV3-2	NA	TRBJ1-5	TRBD1	TGTGCCAGCAGCCTCAGGGGGGGGGATCAGCCCCAGCATTTT	CASSLRGGDQPQHF
TRBV4-1	NA	TRBJ2-7	NA	TGCGCCAGCAGCCAACCTTCCAAGGGGATCTACGAGCAGTACTTC	CASSQPSKGIYEQYF
TRBV6-1	NA	TRBJ2-5	TRBD2	TGTGCCAGCAGTGAAGCTTTCGGGGGGTTCCTTCAGACCCAGTACTTC	CASSEAFGGFLQTQYF
TRBV4-2	NA	TRBJ2-5	NA	TGTGCCAGCAGCCCCTCCGGTGAGACCCAGTACTTC	CASSPSGETQYF
TRBV15	NA	TRBJ1-1	NA	TGTGCCACCAGCAGAGGTGAAACTGAAGCTTTCTTT	CATSRGETEAFF
TRBV3-1/TRBV3-2	NA	TRBJ1-4	TRBD1	TGTGCCAGCAGCCATCGCCGGGACAGAGGAGTCGGACTGTTTTTT	CASSHRRDRGVGLFF
TRBV2	NA	TRBJ1-1	TRBD1	TGTGCCAGCAGCCCTCAGGGGGAGCACCATGAAGCTTTCTTT	CASSPQGEHHEAFF
TRBV5-4	NA	TRBJ2-7	NA	TGTGCCAGCAGCCCCAGGTCAGAGAAGGCCCTAGGCGAGCAGTACTTC	CASSPRSEKALGEQYF
TRBV12-3/TRBV12-4	NA	TRBJ1-6	NA	TGTGCCAGCAGTTTGGCGGGGAATTCACCCCTCCACTTT	CASSLAGNSPLHF
TRBV7-2	once	TRBJ1-6	NA	TGTGCCAGCAGCTTATCCGGCAGACCCCTCCACTTT	CASSLSGRPLHF
TRBV19	NA	TRBJ1-4	NA	TGTGCCAGTACGACGGGGGGAATTGGAGAAAAACTGTTTTTT	CASTTGGIGEKLFF
TRBV13	NA	TRBJ2-5	TRBD2	TGTGCCAGCAGCTTAACCACTAGCGGGGTGAAAGAGACCCAGTACTTC	CASSLTTSGVKETQYF
TRBV30	NA	TRBJ2-3	TRBD1	TGTGCCTGGACAGGGGGCATAGATACGCAGTATTTT	CAWTGGIDTQYF
TRBV27	NA	TRBJ2-2	NA	TGTGCCAGCAGTTTAAAAGGGGATTTTTTATACACCGGGGAGCTGTTTTTT	CASSLKGDFLYTGELFF
TRBV7-6	NA	TRBJ2-7	NA	TGTGCCAGCAGCTTAACGGAGGGGGCTTCCTACGAGCAGTACTTC	CASSLTEGASYEQYF
TRBV30	NA	TRBJ2-5	TRBD1	TGTGCCTGGAGTTTGGAAGGCAGGGGGCTAAAGACCCAGTACTTC	CAWSLEGRGLKTQYF
TRBV4-1	NA	TRBJ1-1	NA	TGCGCCAGCAGCCAAGATAATTGGAGGGTGGATTTGGACACTGAAGCTTTCTTT	CASSQDNWRVDLDTEAFF
TRBV4-2	few	TRBJ1-1	NA	TGTGCCAGCAGCCAAGGTCTCCCGAACACTGAAGCTTTCTTT	CASSQGLPNTEAFF
TRBV18	NA	TRBJ1-6	NA	TGTGCCAGCTCCTCCGACGGAGCCGGAAATAATTCACCCCTCCACTTT	CASSSDGAGNNSPLHF
TRBV9	medium-sized	TRBJ2-1	NA	TGTGCCAGCAGCGTAGCTACGGGTTCAAATGAGCAGTTCTTC	CASSVATGSNEQFF
TRBV4-1	NA	TRBJ2-7	NA	TGCGCCAGCAGCCAAGAGTCAGGGTGGGCCTACGAGCAGTACTTC	CASSQESGWAYEQYF
TRBV6-6	few	TRBJ2-7	TRBD1	TGTGCCAGCAGTCTAGACAGGGGGCAGTACTTC	CASSLDRGQYF
TRBV18	NA	TRBJ1-2	NA	TGTGCCAGCTCACCATCGGAGGGGGGCGGCTATGGCTACACCTTC	CASSPSEGGGYGYTF
TRBV6-1	NA	TRBJ1-1	TRBD1	TGTGCCAGCAGTGAATATGGGACAGGGCGTGAGACTGAAGCTTTCTTT	CASSEYGTGRETEAFF
TRBV5-6	NA	TRBJ2-5	NA	TGTGCCAGCAGCTTATCAGGGGTAGGGGAGACCCAGTACTTC	CASSLSGVGETQYF
TRBV19	NA	TRBJ2-6	NA	TGTGCCAGTAGGGGGATCTCTGGGGCCAACGTCCTGACTTTC	CASRGISGANVLTF
TRBV6-6	NA	TRBJ2-4	TRBD1	TGTGCCAGCAGCTACTCGAGACAGGGGGCTGGAAACATTCAGTACTTC	CASSYSRQGAGNIQYF
TRBV9	NA	TRBJ1-1	NA	TGTGCCAGCAGCGTAGATGGGGTGAAAGGAAGTGAAGCTTTCTTT	CASSVDGVKGSEAFF
TRBV5-6	NA	TRBJ1-4	NA	TGTGCCAGCAGCCTTGAGCGTCCGGTCGGGTTCTGGGAAAAACTGTTTTTT	CASSLERPVGFWEKLFF
TRBV4-2	NA	TRBJ2-7	NA	TGTGCCAGCAGCCAAGATCCGGGCCCAATCTACGAGCAGTACTTC	CASSQDPGPIYEQYF
TRBV15	few	TRBJ2-1	NA	TGTGCCACCAGCAGAGACGTACGGGGGCGGGACCCCCTAAGGGGGTACAATGAGCAGTTCTTC	CATSRDVRGRDPLRGYNEQFF